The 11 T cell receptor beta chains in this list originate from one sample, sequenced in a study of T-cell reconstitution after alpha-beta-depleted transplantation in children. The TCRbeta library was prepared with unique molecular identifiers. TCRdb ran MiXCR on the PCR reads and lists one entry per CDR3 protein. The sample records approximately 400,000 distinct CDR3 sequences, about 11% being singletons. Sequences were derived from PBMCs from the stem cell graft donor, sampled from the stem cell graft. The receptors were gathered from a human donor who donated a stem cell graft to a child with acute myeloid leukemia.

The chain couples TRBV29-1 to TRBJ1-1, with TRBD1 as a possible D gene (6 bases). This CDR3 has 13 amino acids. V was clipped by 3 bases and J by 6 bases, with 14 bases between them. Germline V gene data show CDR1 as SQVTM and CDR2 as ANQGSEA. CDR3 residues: CSVEPGALSEAFF. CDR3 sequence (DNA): TGCAGCGTTGAGCCGGGGGCTTTGTCTGAAGCTTTCTTT.

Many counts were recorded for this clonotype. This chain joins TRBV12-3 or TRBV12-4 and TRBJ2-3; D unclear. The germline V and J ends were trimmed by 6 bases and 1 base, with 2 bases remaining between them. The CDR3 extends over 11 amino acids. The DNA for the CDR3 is TGTGCCAGCAGGCGCACAGATACGCAGTATTTT. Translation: CASRRTDTQYF.

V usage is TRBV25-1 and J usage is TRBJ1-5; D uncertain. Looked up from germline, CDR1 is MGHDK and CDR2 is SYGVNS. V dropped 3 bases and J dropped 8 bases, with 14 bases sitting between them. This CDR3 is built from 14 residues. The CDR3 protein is CASSDLPGLEPQHF. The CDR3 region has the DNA TGTGCCAGCAGTGACCTTCCGGGTCTAGAGCCCCAGCATTTT.

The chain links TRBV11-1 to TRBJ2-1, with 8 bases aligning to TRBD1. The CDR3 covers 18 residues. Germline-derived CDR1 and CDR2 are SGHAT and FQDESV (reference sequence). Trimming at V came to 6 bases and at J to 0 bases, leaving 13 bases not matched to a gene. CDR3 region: CASSYVKQGVSSYNEQFF. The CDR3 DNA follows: TGTGCCAGCAGTTACGTGAAACAGGGGGTAAGCTCCTACAATGAGCAGTTCTTC.

CDR3 DNA sequence: TGCGCCAGCAGCCAGGACAGGGGGCCGGCCGGGGAGCTGTTTTTT. Translation gives CASSQDRGPAGELFF. The V gene is TRBV4-1, the J gene TRBJ2-2; 11 positions match TRBD1. The trim removed 3 bases at V and 6 bases at J, leaving 3 bases unmatched. Per germline, CDR1 MGHRA and CDR2 YSYEKL. This CDR3 is built from 15 residues.

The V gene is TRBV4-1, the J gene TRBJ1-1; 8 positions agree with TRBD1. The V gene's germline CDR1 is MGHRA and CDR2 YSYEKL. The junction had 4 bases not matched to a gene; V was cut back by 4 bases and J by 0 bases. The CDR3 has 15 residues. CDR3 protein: CASSPVTGVNTEAFF. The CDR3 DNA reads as TGCGCCAGCAGCCCGGTGACAGGGGTGAACACTGAAGCTTTCTTT.

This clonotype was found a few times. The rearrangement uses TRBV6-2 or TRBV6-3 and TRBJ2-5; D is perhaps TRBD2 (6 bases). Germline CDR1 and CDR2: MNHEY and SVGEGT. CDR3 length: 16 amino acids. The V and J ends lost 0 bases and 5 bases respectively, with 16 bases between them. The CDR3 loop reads CASSYSIGPGGETQYF. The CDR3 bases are TGTGCCAGCAGTTACTCGATCGGACCCGGAGGGGAGACCCAGTACTTC.

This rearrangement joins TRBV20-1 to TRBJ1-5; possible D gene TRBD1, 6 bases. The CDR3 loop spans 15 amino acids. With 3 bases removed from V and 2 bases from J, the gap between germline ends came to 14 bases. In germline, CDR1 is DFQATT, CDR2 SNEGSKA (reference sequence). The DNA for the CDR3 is TGCAGTGCTAGGGTCATGACAGGAGGCAATCAGCCCCAGCATTTT. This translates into CSARVMTGGNQPQHF.

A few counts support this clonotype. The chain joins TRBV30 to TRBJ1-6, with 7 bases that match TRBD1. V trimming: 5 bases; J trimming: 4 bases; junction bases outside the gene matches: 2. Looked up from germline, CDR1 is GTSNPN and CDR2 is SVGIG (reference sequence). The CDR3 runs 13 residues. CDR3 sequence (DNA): TGTGCCTGGGGGACAGCTTATAATTCACCCCTCCACTTT. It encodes CAWGTAYNSPLHF.

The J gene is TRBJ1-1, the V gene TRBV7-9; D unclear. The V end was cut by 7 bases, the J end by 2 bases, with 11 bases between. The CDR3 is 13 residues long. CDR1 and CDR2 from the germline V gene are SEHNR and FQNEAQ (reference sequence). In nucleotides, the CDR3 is TGTGCCAGCATCCACGGTACTAACACTGAAGCTTTCTTT. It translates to CASIHGTNTEAFF.

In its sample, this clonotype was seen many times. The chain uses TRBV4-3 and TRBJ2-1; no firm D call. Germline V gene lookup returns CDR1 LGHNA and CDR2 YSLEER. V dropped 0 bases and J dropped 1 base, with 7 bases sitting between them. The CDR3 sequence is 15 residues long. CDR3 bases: TGCGCCAGCAGCCAAGAATACAGATCCTACAATGAGCAGTTCTTC. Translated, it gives CASSQEYRSYNEQFF.